Sequencing of this T cell receptor beta chain was carried out in a study of cytomegalovirus exposure and HLA in healthy donors. Findings and caveats of the study: Relative to the roughly 700-donor mean, N-insertions were reportedly fewer in an Asian-associated ancestry cluster in a later analysis. An analysis done earlier found most TCR beta V segments productive about 87% or about 30% of the time.

CDR1 MNHEY and CDR2 SMNVEV come from the germline V gene (reference sequence). Trimming cost V 3 bases and J 2 bases, with 9 bases left between them. The CDR3 extends over 14 amino acids. 13 Jbeta primers and 60 Vbeta primers were used for the PCR. Clones were read by immunoSEQ multiplex PCR, and TCRdb kept only the in-frame ones, dropping some. The repertoire has 180,000 or so clones, 60% to 80% of them found once; the top ten carry less than 9.5%. Remarks on this clone: Its specificity is unknown.

The J gene is TRBJ2-3, the V gene TRBV27; D unclear. The origin of this receptor is a woman in her thirties or forties in good health and CMV-seropositive. The material sequenced was PBMCs. The CDR3 reads CASSFFGDTDTQYF. CDR3 coding DNA: TGTGCCAGCAGTTTTTTCGGAGACACAGATACGCAGTATTTT.